The rows below give T cell receptor beta chains drawn from one sample of a study of blood T cell repertoires in COVID-19. The method was immunoSEQ multiplex PCR; TCRdb's version includes in-frame clones alone and lacks a portion of them. The sample consists of about 380,000 clones, more than 75% of them appearing once. The sequenced material came from PBMCs or T cells enriched from blood (not recorded which). These TCRs come from a woman younger than 35 who had recovered from COVID-19. Each CDR3 is given with its conserved first and last residue. The order of the fields is V gene, D gene, clone size, J gene, CDR3 DNA, CDR3 protein. D genes are given only for firm matches. Clone sizes are given selectively: once, few, many, or a class where the clone is expanded.

>TRBV30|TRBD1|few|TRBJ1-1
TGTGCCTGGAAGGGGACAGGGGTGAACACTGAAGCTTTCTTT
CAWKGTGVNTEAFF
>TRBV18|NA|NA|TRBJ2-1
TGTGCCAGCTCACCATCCCGGGGGAGCTCCTACAATGAGCAGTTCTTC
CASSPSRGSSYNEQFF
>TRBV4-1|TRBD2|NA|TRBJ2-7
TGCGCCAGCAGCCAATTAGGGACTAGCGACGAGCAGTACTTC
CASSQLGTSDEQYF
>TRBV30|NA|NA|TRBJ2-1
TGTGCCTGGAGTACCGGACAGTCTCTGGGCGAGCAGTTCTTC
CAWSTGQSLGEQFF
>TRBV5-5|TRBD1|NA|TRBJ2-7
TGTGCCAGCAGCTTGGCCGGGACAGGCTACGAGCAGTACTTC
CASSLAGTGYEQYF
>TRBV5-4|NA|NA|TRBJ2-1
TGTGCCAGCAGTAAATCCCTCGGGACATCCACTTACAATGAGCAGTTCTTC
CASSKSLGTSTYNEQFF
>TRBV7-9|NA|NA|TRBJ2-2
TGTGCCAGCATCACAGCGAACACCGGGGAGCTGTTTTTT
CASITANTGELFF
>TRBV3-1/TRBV3-2|NA|once|TRBJ2-7
TGTGCCAGCAGCCAAGGAGAAGGGGGCTACGAGCAGTACTTC
CASSQGEGGYEQYF
>TRBV5-6|TRBD1|NA|TRBJ1-2
TGTGCCAGCAGTTCTGGACAGGCGGTAAGCTTCCGGACCTTC
CASSSGQAVSFRTF
>TRBV5-5|NA|NA|TRBJ1-1
TGTGCCAGCATCTTTGACCCCGGGGGAACTGAAGCTTTCTTT
CASIFDPGGTEAFF
>TRBV18|TRBD1|NA|TRBJ1-2
TGTGCCAGCCCGCGGGAGGGACAGGGGCGCAGTGGCTACACCTTC
CASPREGQGRSGYTF
>TRBV7-3|NA|NA|TRBJ1-1
TGTGCCAGCAGCTTAGAGGTCGGAGGTGAAGCTTTCTTT
CASSLEVGGEAFF
>TRBV6-4|TRBD1|NA|TRBJ2-1
TGTGCCAGCAGTCAGCTCCCCCCCGGGACAGGGTGGGGCAATGAGCAGTTCTTC
CASSQLPPGTGWGNEQFF
>TRBV4-3|TRBD2|NA|TRBJ2-7
TGCGCCAGCAGCCTAGGGCTAGCGGGGGGCCCCTCCTACGAGCAGTACTTC
CASSLGLAGGPSYEQYF
>TRBV3-1/TRBV3-2|TRBD1|NA|TRBJ1-6
TGTGCCAGCAGCCAAGTGGGACAGGCATATTCACCCCTCCACTTT
CASSQVGQAYSPLHF
>TRBV3-1/TRBV3-2|NA|NA|TRBJ2-7
TGTGCCAGCAGCCAAGCTCCCCTGGGGGGGCCAGAGGCCCCCTACGAGCAGTACTTC
CASSQAPLGGPEAPYEQYF
>TRBV5-8|TRBD2|NA|TRBJ2-2
TGTGCCAGCCCGACTAGCGGGAGATTGAACACCGGGGAGCTGTTTTTT
CASPTSGRLNTGELFF
>TRBV29-1|NA|once|TRBJ1-2
TGCAGCGTTGTTGTGGCAGGCGTCTCTGTCTATGGCTACACCTTC
CSVVVAGVSVYGYTF
>TRBV6-5|NA|NA|TRBJ1-2
TGTGCCAGCAGAAGCAGGGCAAACTATGGCTACACCTTC
CASRSRANYGYTF
>TRBV3-1/TRBV3-2|TRBD1|once|TRBJ1-2
TGTGCCAGCAGCCGGACAGGGGGTAACTATGGCTACACCTTC
CASSRTGGNYGYTF
>TRBV7-6|NA|NA|TRBJ2-5
TGTGCCAGCAGCTTAGTATCCCCAGAGACCCAGTACTTC
CASSLVSPETQYF
>TRBV5-1|TRBD1|NA|TRBJ2-7
TGCGCCAGCAGCTTTGAGGGGGCGGACTACGAGCAGTACTTC
CASSFEGADYEQYF
>TRBV6-2/TRBV6-3|TRBD2|many|TRBJ2-1
TGTGCCAGCAGTTACTCGAGGACTAGCGGGGGCCTCAGAAGCTCCTACAATGAGCAGTTCTTC
CASSYSRTSGGLRSSYNEQFF
>TRBV30|TRBD1|NA|TRBJ2-7
TGTGCCTGGTACAGGACAGGGGGAGAGCAGTACTTC
CAWYRTGGEQYF
>TRBV7-3|NA|NA|TRBJ1-1
TGTGCCAGCAGGACAGTGCGGAACACTGAAGCTTTCTTT
CASRTVRNTEAFF
>TRBV6-5|NA|NA|TRBJ1-1
TGTGCCAGCAGCGTCGGAGGGCGCGGGGACACTGAAGCTTTCTTT
CASSVGGRGDTEAFF
>TRBV5-1|NA|NA|TRBJ1-5
TGCGCCAGCAGCTTGGACGCCGTTGGCAGTAGCAATCAGCCCCAGCATTTT
CASSLDAVGSSNQPQHF
>TRBV6-1|NA|NA|TRBJ1-2
TGTGCCAGCAGTGAAGCGACTGGATTCAGGGGAATCTATGGCTACACCTTC
CASSEATGFRGIYGYTF
>TRBV9|NA|NA|TRBJ1-2
TGTGCCAGCAGCGTAGATCCAGGGGCGGCGGATGGCTACACCTTC
CASSVDPGAADGYTF
>TRBV28|TRBD1|NA|TRBJ1-2
TGTGCCAGCAGTTATGGCAGGGGGAGATATGGCTACACCTTC
CASSYGRGRYGYTF
>TRBV14|TRBD1|NA|TRBJ1-1
TGTGCCAGCAGCCATGGACAGGGGAACACTGAAGCTTTCTTT
CASSHGQGNTEAFF
>TRBV18|NA|NA|TRBJ1-5
TGTGCCAGCTCACCAATCAGGGTCGGCAATCAGCCCCAGCATTTT
CASSPIRVGNQPQHF
>TRBV29-1|NA|NA|TRBJ1-2
TGCAGCGTTTATGGAGAGGAAGCGGGGGGCTACACCTTC
CSVYGEEAGGYTF
>TRBV7-9|NA|NA|TRBJ2-2
TGTGCCAGCCACCCTCAGGACTTGTTCACCGGGGAGCTGTTTTTT
CASHPQDLFTGELFF
>TRBV27|TRBD1|NA|TRBJ1-6
TGTGCCAGCAGTTTATCGGGACAGCTCGCGAATTCACCCCTCCACTTT
CASSLSGQLANSPLHF
>TRBV6-2/TRBV6-3|NA|NA|TRBJ1-5
TGTGCCAGCAGTTACCGGCCAGGACAAATCAATCAGCCCCAGCATTTT
CASSYRPGQINQPQHF
>TRBV30|NA|NA|TRBJ2-5
TGTGCCTGGAGTGCCCTAGCTCAAGAGACCCAGTACTTC
CAWSALAQETQYF
>TRBV5-1|NA|NA|TRBJ2-3
TGCGCCAGCAGGCCCACTAGCACAGATACGCAGTATTTT
CASRPTSTDTQYF
>TRBV28|NA|NA|TRBJ2-1
TGTGCCAGCAGGGGAACAGGGATTGAGCAGTTCTTC
CASRGTGIEQFF
>TRBV28|NA|once|TRBJ2-2
TGTGCCAGCAGTTTTAGGTATAGGGCTGCGGGGACCGGGGAGCTGTTTTTT
CASSFRYRAAGTGELFF
>TRBV6-4|TRBD1|NA|TRBJ2-2
TGTGCCAGCAGCATACAGGGGTCCGGGGAGCTGTTTTTT
CASSIQGSGELFF
>TRBV4-1|TRBD2|once|TRBJ2-7
TGCGCCAGCAGCCAAGTCACTCTAGGCGGGACTAGCGGTATCTACGAGCAGTACTTC
CASSQVTLGGTSGIYEQYF
>TRBV20-1|NA|NA|TRBJ1-1
TGCAGTGCTAGTTTGAGTAGGGGGGGGGCGAACACTGAAGCTTTCTTT
CSASLSRGGANTEAFF
>TRBV10-2|TRBD1|few|TRBJ1-1
TGCGCCAGCAGTGACATCGGACAGGGGGTCACTGAAGCTTTCTTT
CASSDIGQGVTEAFF
>TRBV7-2|NA|NA|TRBJ2-7
TGTGCCAGCAGCTTCGGAGGGGGGGCCTATTACGAGCAGTACTTC
CASSFGGGAYYEQYF
>TRBV12-3/TRBV12-4|NA|few|TRBJ1-1
TGTGCCAGCAGCACGCAGGGTAACACTGAAGCTTTCTTT
CASSTQGNTEAFF
>TRBV7-9|TRBD1|NA|TRBJ2-7
TGTGCCAGCAGCTTCAACTTAAACGACAGGGGCTACGAGCAGTACTTC
CASSFNLNDRGYEQYF
>TRBV27|NA|NA|TRBJ1-5
TGTGCCAGCAGTTTAAATAACAGGGATAATCAGCCCCAGCATTTT
CASSLNNRDNQPQHF
>TRBV12-5|TRBD2|NA|TRBJ2-3
TGTGCTAGTGGTATAGGACGGGGGGGCTTCACAGATACGCAGTATTTT
CASGIGRGGFTDTQYF
>TRBV9|NA|NA|TRBJ1-2
TGTGCCAGCAGCGTACATGGCGGTGCGGATGGCTACACCTTC
CASSVHGGADGYTF
>TRBV10-3|TRBD2|NA|TRBJ2-3
TGTGCCATCAGTGGGATTAGCGGGGGGGCCTCAGATACGCAGTATTTT
CAISGISGGASDTQYF
>TRBV6-5|TRBD2|NA|TRBJ2-1
TGTGCCACCTCCCATTGGGGGGGGTACAATGAGCAGTTCTTC
CATSHWGGYNEQFF
>TRBV12-5|NA|NA|TRBJ2-3
TGTGCTAGTGGTTTGGTACTCAGAGAGGTTGCAGATACGCAGTATTTT
CASGLVLREVADTQYF
>TRBV11-3|NA|NA|TRBJ1-1
TGTGCCAGCAGCCCAAGAGGGGGAGCGAACACTGAAGCTTTCTTT
CASSPRGGANTEAFF